This TCR beta chain was documented in a study of blood T cells in healthy people across ages. Study at large: There was about one barcoded beta molecule captured by template switching per two T cells. General study results and limits: Naive CD4+ cell counts and diversity both ran higher in long-lived than in aged donors.

Extractions gave at least 5 micrograms of total RNA per sample. Regarding this clonotype: The antigen is unknown.

The CDR3 totals 12 residues. V shed 10 bases and J shed 7 bases, with 17 bases lying between them. The germline CDR1 and CDR2 sequences are MDHEN and SYDVKM. A second PCR, run for roughly 7 to 11 cycles, used a sample-barcoded 5' primer plus a J-beta primer mix. A tag from a template-switch adaptor with 12 random nucleotides marked each cDNA molecule. In TCRdb, the 5' RACE reads were re-called with MiXCR into one record per CDR3 protein. The sample has fewer than 750,000 distinct CDR3 sequences, over 40% seen once. The TCR originated in a woman of 80 years or more in good health. Material for sequencing was blood. V is TRBV28 and J is TRBJ2-7, with a weak D call TRBD2 (5 bases). The DNA for the CDR3 is TGTGCCATCCAGCCAGGCCCGGGGGAGCAGTACTTC. Its translation: CAIQPGPGEQYF.